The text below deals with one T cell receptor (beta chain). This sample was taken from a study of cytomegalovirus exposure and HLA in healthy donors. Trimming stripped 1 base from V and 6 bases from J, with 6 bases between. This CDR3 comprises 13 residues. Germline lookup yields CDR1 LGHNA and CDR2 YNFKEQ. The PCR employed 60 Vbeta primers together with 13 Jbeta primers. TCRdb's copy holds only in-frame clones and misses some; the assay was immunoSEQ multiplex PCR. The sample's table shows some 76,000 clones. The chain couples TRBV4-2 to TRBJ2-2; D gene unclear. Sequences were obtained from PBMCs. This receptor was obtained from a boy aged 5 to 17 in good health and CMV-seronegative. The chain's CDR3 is CASSQGSAGELFF. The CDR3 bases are TGTGCCAGCAGCCAAGGATCGGCCGGGGAGCTGTTTTTT.